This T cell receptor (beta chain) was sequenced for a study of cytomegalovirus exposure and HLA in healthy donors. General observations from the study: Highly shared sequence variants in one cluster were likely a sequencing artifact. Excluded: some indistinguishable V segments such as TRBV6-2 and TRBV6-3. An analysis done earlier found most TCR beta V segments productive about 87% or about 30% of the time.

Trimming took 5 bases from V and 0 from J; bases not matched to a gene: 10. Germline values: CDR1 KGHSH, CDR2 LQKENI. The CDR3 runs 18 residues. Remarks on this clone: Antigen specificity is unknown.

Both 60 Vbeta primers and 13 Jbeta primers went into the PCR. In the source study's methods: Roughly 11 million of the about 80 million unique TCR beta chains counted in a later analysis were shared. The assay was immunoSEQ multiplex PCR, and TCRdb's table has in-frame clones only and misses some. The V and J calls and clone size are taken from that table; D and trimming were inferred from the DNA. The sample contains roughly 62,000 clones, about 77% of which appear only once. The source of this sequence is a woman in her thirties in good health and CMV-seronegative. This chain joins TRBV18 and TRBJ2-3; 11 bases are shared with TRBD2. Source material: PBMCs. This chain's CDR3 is CASSRLAGSTFSTDTQYF. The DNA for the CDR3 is TGTGCCAGCTCAAGACTAGCGGGATCCACCTTTAGCACAGATACGCAGTATTTT.